Reported below is one T cell receptor beta chain. Antigen: not known. V was clipped by 3 bases and J by 11 bases; unmatched bases: 17. Germline V gene data show CDR1 as SGDLS and CDR2 as YYNGEE. The CDR3 covers 16 residues. The data stem from a study of blood T cells in healthy people across ages. Whole-study results and caveats: Investigators treated diversity estimates from one million T cells as underestimates.

PCR was performed a second time for about 6 to 12 cycles using a sample-barcoded 5' primer and a J-beta primer mix. A template-switch adaptor containing 12 random nucleotides labeled each cDNA molecule. TCRdb analysed the 5' RACE reads with MiXCR anew, one entry per CDR3 protein. The sample has 850,000 to 1,100,000 distinct CDR3 sequences; 35% to 40% are singletons. Researchers isolated at least 6 million PBMCs per sample. The TCR sequence derives from a man between 18 and 29 years old in good health. The chain uses TRBV9 and TRBJ2-5, with 9 bases identical to TRBD1. Sequenced sample: blood. As DNA, the CDR3 is TGTGCCAGCAGCGACCCCGGGACAGGGAGGATAAATGAGCAGTACTTC. It specifies CASSDPGTGRINEQYF.